This T cell receptor beta chain came from a study of technical replicates of blood from a handful of donors. After removal of 0 bases from V and 4 bases from J, the junction contained 6 bases not matched to a gene. The CDR3 is made up of 16 amino acids. The germline V gene has CDR1 SGHVS and CDR2 FNYEAQ. Libraries were prepared by immunoSEQ multiplex PCR; TCRdb keeps only in-frame clonotypes and omits some of them. Of around 85,000 clones in the sample, over 90% were seen once. Sample: T cells isolated from PBMCs. This receptor was identified in a human donor in good health. V gene TRBV7-6 combines with J gene TRBJ2-5; 9 nucleotides agree with TRBD2. CDR3 sequence (DNA): TGTGCCAGCAGCTTAGCGCGGGAGGGCATACTAGAGACCCAGTACTTC. It codes for CASSLAREGILETQYF.